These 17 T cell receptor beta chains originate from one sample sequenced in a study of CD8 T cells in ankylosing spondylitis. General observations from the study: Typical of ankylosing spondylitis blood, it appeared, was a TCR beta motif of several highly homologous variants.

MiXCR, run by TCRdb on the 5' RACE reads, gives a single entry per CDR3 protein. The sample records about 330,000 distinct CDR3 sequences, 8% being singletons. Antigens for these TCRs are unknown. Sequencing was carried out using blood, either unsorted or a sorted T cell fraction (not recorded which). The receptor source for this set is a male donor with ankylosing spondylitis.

The CDR3 here is CASSLEPGWAPSYEQYF. For the CDR3, the DNA is TGTGCCAGCAGCTTAGAACCTGGGTGGGCCCCCTCCTACGAGCAGTACTTC. The chain couples TRBV7-9 to TRBJ2-7; no clear D. Germline V CDR1 and CDR2: SEHNR, FQNEAQ (reference sequence). The CDR3 spans 17 residues. V was trimmed by 1 base and J by 0 bases, leaving 16 bases between them.

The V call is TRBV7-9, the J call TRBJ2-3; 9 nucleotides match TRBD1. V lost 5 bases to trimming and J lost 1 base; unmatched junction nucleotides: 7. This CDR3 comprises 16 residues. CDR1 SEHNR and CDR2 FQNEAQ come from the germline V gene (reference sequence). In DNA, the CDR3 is TGTGCCAGCAGCAAAGCGGGACAGGGTGGCACAGATACGCAGTATTTT. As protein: CASSKAGQGGTDTQYF.

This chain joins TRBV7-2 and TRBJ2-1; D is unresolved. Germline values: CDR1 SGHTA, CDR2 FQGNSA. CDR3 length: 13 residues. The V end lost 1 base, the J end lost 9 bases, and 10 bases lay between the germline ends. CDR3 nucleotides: TGTGCCAGCAGCTTAGGAACGGCGCTTGAGCAGTTCTTC. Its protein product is CASSLGTALEQFF.

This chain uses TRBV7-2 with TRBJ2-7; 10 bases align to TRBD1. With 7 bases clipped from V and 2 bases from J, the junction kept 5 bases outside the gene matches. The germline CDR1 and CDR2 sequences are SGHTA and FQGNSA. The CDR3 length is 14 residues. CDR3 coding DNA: TGTGCCAGCATAAGCGGGACAGGGGCCTACGAGCAGTACTTC. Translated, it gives CASISGTGAYEQYF.

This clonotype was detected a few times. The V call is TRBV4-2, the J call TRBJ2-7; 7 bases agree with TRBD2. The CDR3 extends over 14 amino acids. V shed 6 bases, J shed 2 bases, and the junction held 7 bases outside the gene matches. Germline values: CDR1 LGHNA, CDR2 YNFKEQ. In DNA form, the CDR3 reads TGTGCCAGCAGAAAAGCTAGCGGACCCTACGAGCAGTACTTC. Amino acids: CASRKASGPYEQYF.

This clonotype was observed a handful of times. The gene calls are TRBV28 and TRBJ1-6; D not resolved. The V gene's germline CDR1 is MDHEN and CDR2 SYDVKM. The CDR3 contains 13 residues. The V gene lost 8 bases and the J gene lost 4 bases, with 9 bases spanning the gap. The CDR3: CASERTYNSPLHF. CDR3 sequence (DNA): TGTGCCAGCGAGAGGACTTATAATTCACCCCTCCACTTT. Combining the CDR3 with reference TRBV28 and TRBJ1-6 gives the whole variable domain DVKVTQSSRYLVKRTGEKVFLECVQDMDHENMFWYRQDPGLGLRLIYFSYDVKMKEKGDIPEGYSVSREKKERFSLILESASTNQTSMYLCASERTYNSPLHFGNGTRLTVT.

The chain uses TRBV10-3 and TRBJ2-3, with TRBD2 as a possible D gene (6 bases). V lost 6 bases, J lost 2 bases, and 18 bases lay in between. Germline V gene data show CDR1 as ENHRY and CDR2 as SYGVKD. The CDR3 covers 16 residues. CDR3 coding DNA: TGTGCCATCAGGCCGGTCGGGGAGGCCGTCACAGATACGCAGTATTTT. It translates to CAIRPVGEAVTDTQYF.

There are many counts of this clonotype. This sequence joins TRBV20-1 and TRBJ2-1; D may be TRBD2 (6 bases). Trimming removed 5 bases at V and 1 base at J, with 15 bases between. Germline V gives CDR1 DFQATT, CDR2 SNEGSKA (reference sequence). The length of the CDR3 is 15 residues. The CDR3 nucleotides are TGCAGTGCTCCACCCCGGGAGAGGTCCTACAATGAGCAGTTCTTC. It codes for CSAPPRERSYNEQFF.

The CDR3 coding sequence is TGTGCCAGCAGCGTAGGGACAGGGACTTTGGAGACCCAGTACTTC. Protein: CASSVGTGTLETQYF. V gene TRBV9 combines with J gene TRBJ2-5; 8 nucleotides match TRBD1. Germline V gene lookup returns CDR1 SGDLS and CDR2 YYNGEE. This CDR3 spans 15 amino acids. After removal of 0 bases from V and 5 bases from J, the junction contained 6 bases not matched to a gene.

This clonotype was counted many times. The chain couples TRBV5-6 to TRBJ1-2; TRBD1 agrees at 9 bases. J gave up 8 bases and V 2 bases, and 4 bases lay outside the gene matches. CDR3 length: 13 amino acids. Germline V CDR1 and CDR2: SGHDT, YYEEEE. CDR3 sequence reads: CASSFGTGFGYTF. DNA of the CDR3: TGTGCCAGCAGCTTCGGGACAGGGTTCGGCTACACCTTC.

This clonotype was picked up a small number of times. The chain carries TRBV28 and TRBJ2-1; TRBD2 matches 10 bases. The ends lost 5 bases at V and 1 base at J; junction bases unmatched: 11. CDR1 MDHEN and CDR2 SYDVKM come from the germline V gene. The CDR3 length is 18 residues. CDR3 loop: CASSPPRLAGVSYNEQFF. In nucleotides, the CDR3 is TGTGCCAGCAGTCCCCCGAGGCTAGCGGGAGTTTCCTACAATGAGCAGTTCTTC.

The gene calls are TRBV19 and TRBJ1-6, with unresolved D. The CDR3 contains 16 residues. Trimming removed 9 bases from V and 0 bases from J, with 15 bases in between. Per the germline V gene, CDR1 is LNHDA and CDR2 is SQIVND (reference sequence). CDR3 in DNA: TGTGCCAGCTCCTCACGACCAAGCTCCTATAATTCACCCCTCCACTTT. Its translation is CASSSRPSSYNSPLHF.

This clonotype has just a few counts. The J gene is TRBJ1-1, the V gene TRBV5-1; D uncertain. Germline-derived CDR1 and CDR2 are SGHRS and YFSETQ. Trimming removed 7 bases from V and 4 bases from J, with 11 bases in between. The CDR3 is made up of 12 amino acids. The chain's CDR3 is CASRMETTEAFF. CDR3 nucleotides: TGCGCCAGCCGTATGGAGACCACTGAAGCTTTCTTT.

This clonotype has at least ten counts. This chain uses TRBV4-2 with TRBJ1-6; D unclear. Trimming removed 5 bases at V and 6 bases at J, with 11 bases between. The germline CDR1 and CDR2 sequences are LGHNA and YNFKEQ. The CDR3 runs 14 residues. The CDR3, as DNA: TGTGCCAGCAGCGCAGTACCGGCTAATTCACCCCTCCACTTT. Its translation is CASSAVPANSPLHF.

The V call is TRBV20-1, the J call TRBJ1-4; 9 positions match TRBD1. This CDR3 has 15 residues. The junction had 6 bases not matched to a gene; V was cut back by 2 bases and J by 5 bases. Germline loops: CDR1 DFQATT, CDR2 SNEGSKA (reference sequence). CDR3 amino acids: CSARTIGTGNEKLFF. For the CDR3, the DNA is TGCAGTGCTAGAACTATAGGGACAGGGAATGAAAAACTGTTTTTT.

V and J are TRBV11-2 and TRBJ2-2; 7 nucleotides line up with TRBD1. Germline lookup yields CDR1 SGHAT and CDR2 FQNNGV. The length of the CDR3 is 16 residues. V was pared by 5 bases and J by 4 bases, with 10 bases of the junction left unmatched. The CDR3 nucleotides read TGTGCCAGCAGCGCACTCTGGACAGGAGTCACCGGGGAGCTGTTTTTT. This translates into CASSALWTGVTGELFF.

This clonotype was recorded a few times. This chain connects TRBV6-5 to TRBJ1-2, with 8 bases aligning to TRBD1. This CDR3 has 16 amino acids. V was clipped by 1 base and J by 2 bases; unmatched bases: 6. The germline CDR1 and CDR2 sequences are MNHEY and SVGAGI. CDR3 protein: CASSYFGTGGNYGYTF. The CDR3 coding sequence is TGTGCCAGCAGTTACTTCGGGACAGGAGGAAACTATGGCTACACCTTC.